Given below is one TCR beta chain in context. Its antigen is as yet unknown. A read error may produce the germline difference seen at one junction end. TCRdb independently ran MiXCR on the reads; one entry per CDR3 protein. This sample yields roughly 990,000 distinct CDR3 sequences, of which 25% to 40% are seen a single time; about an eighth belongs to the top ten. The data originate from a study of T cell repertoires in cytomegalovirus infection. Study background: Recently described HLA-C-restricted plus well-studied HLA-B-restricted CMV epitopes were used. From public TCR beta signatures came an indication of both CMV infection and matching HLA type. Findings of the study overall: Ex vivo responses were dominated by HLA-C-restricted CMV-specific TCR beta clonotypes.

The CDR3 extends over 14 amino acids. CDR1 and CDR2 (germline): PRHDT, FYEKMQ (reference sequence). The receptor was isolated from a human donor in good health (CMV status not recorded). Some clones in this sample may be carry-over from other donors' samples. The sequenced sample was cultured CD8+ T cells from PBMCs, obtained from culture after CMV antigen stimulation. The V call is TRBV13, the J call TRBJ2-5, with a weak D call TRBD1 (6 bases). The CDR3 loop is CAISFRDTQETQYF. CDR3 coding DNA: TGTGCCATCAGCTTCCGGGACACTCAAGAGACCCAGTACTTC.